This T cell receptor beta chain came from a study of cytomegalovirus exposure and HLA in healthy donors. A remark on this clone: What it binds is not known.

Looked up from germline, CDR1 is SNHLY and CDR2 is FYNNEI. The CDR3 loop spans 13 amino acids. Trimming removed 8 bases at V and 8 bases at J, with 13 bases between. Whole-study findings and limits: In vitro work confirmed that three CMV-associated chains recognize CMV antigens.

In the PCR, 60 Vbeta and 13 Jbeta primers were used. Profiling relied on immunoSEQ multiplex PCR, and the TCRdb table lists in-frame clones only, not all of them. The repertoire holds 100,000 to 150,000 clones, around 72% seen once, with less than 9.5% in the top ten. Donors likely had unrecorded immune exposures despite being nominally healthy when sampled. J is TRBJ1-6 and V is TRBV2; the D is unclear. The origin of this receptor is a woman in her forties or fifties in good health and CMV-seropositive. Sequencing used PBMCs. The CDR3 here is CASRSLDYSPLHF. The DNA of the CDR3 is TGTGCCAGCCGATCACTGGACTATTCACCCCTCCACTTT.